Each of the 14 T cell receptor beta chains below was sequenced from the same sample in a study of OX40 agonist ivuxolimab in advanced cancers. Library preparation used the immunoSEQ multiplex PCR assay. Here the immuneACCESS table is served through TCRdb, limited to in-frame sequences with V and J called. Missing clones are a known gap in these copies; in checked studies unresolved V genes cover under half, and the rest lacks a known reason. This sample holds about 42,000 clones; around 83% were observed only once. Less than 25% of the sample rests with the top ten. Sample: CD4+ or CD8+ T cells sorted from blood, taken in a trial of the OX40 agonist ivuxolimab. These receptors all come from an adult with an advanced solid tumor such as melanoma, head and neck, liver or kidney cancer.

This chain joins TRBV29-1 and TRBJ2-3; D is perhaps TRBD1 (5 bases). CDR1 is SQVTM and CDR2 is ANQGSEA in the germline V gene. V lost 3 bases and J lost 0, with 28 bases in between. The CDR3 is made up of 20 amino acids. As DNA, the CDR3 is TGCAGCGTTGATCTTCCCCGGACAAGAAAGGGTCATCCTAGCACAGATACGCAGTATTTT. Its protein product is CSVDLPRTRKGHPSTDTQYF.

The V call is TRBV7-8, the J call TRBJ2-1; 9 positions agree with TRBD2. Germline CDR1 SGHVS, CDR2 FQNEAQ. The CDR3 extends over 16 amino acids. Trimming cost V 2 bases and J 2 bases; bases outside gene matches: 4. CDR3 coding DNA: TGTGCCAGCAGCTTACCTTTAGCGGGGGCCTACAATGAGCAGTTCTTC. Translating gives CASSLPLAGAYNEQFF.

This clone was counted only a few times. The chain employs TRBV28 and TRBJ2-7; possible D gene TRBD1, 5 bases. Germline values: CDR1 MDHEN, CDR2 SYDVKM. The CDR3 contains 14 residues. V was clipped by 3 bases and J by 5 bases, with 14 bases between them. The CDR3 bases are TGTGCCAGCAGTTTCGACAGAATGGTTGACGAGCAGTACTTC. It is translated as CASSFDRMVDEQYF.

The rearrangement joins TRBV28 to TRBJ2-7; TRBD1 matches at 11 bases. Germline V gene sequence: CDR1 MDHEN, CDR2 SYDVKM. CDR3 length: 16 amino acids. V trimming: 3 bases; J trimming: 2 bases; junction bases outside the gene matches: 6. The CDR3 loop reads CASSLGDRGIPYEQYF. Written as DNA, the CDR3 is TGTGCCAGCAGTTTGGGGGACAGGGGGATCCCCTACGAGCAGTACTTC.

The rearrangement uses TRBV7-9 and TRBJ1-2; TRBD1 is a possible D gene (6 bases). V was pared by 2 bases and J by 5 bases, with 12 bases between. Per germline, CDR1 SEHNR and CDR2 FQNEAQ (reference sequence). This CDR3 spans 14 amino acids. The CDR3 nucleotides read TGTGCCAGCAGCTTATCTGGGGGCGGGTATGGCTACACCTTC. It translates to CASSLSGGGYGYTF.

For this clone: The sample carries other DNA sequences with the same CDR3. The CDR3 bases are TGTGCCAGCAGCTTAGGATCCTACGAGCAGTACTTC. Its translation: CASSLGSYEQYF. This chain uses TRBV7-9 with TRBJ2-7; D is unresolved. Between the trimmed V and J ends, which lost 1 base and 1 base, there was a span of 2 bases. Germline loops: CDR1 SEHNR, CDR2 FQNEAQ (reference sequence). CDR3 length equals 12 residues.

The chain has TRBV9 and TRBJ1-1, with D uncertain. CDR3 length equals 14 residues. Trimming shortened V by 0 bases and J by 1 base, and 7 bases separated the two germline ends. CDR1 and CDR2 from the germline V gene are SGDLS and YYNGEE. The CDR3 sequence is CASSVGAENTEAFF. The CDR3 bases are TGTGCCAGCAGCGTAGGGGCAGAGAACACTGAAGCTTTCTTT.

V gene TRBV9 combines with J gene TRBJ1-1; D remains unclear. The CDR3 consists of 15 residues. In germline, CDR1 is SGDLS, CDR2 YYNGEE. Deletions cut 0 bases from V and 1 base from J, with 10 bases between. CDR3 bases: TGTGCCAGCAGCGTAGTGCGCGGAAAGAACACTGAAGCTTTCTTT. It yields the protein CASSVVRGKNTEAFF.

This clone was seen a few times. This rearrangement joins TRBV4-2 to TRBJ1-6; TRBD1 is a possible D gene (5 bases). V shed 5 bases and J shed 18 bases, with 20 bases lying between them. CDR3 size: 13 residues. The germline V gene encodes CDR1 LGHNA and CDR2 YNFKEQ. The CDR3 nucleotides are TGTGCCAGCAGCTCCTCCAGGGACTCGGGGCGCCACTTT. Its translation: CASSSSRDSGRHF.

This clone was detected only once. In DNA, the CDR3 is TGTGCCACCGCGGACTTTCGGCAGTTCTTC. Translation gives CATADFRQFF. The chain joins TRBV10-3 to TRBJ2-1; weak D call: TRBD2 (5 bases). V lost 10 bases, J lost 12 bases, and 13 bases lay in between. This CDR3 comprises 10 residues. Germline CDR1 is ENHRY and CDR2 is SYGVKD.

The J gene is TRBJ2-1, the V gene TRBV19, with 11 positions matching TRBD1. V dropped 5 bases and J dropped 3; count of bases not matched to a gene: 6. The CDR3 is 16 amino acids. CDR1 is LNHDA, CDR2 SQIVND, per germline (reference sequence). The CDR3 DNA follows: TGTGCCAGTAGTTTCGGACAGGGGGCCTTCTACAATGAGCAGTTCTTC. Its protein product is CASSFGQGAFYNEQFF.

The CDR3: CASSYGHSNEKLFF. In nucleotides, the CDR3 is TGTGCCAGCAGTTACGGACATTCTAATGAAAAACTGTTTTTT. The V call is TRBV6-5, the J call TRBJ1-4, with D perhaps matching TRBD1 (5 bases). This CDR3 contains 14 residues. The germline V gene encodes CDR1 MNHEY and CDR2 SVGAGI. V was trimmed by 2 bases and J by 3 bases, leaving 7 bases between them.

This sequence joins TRBV27 and TRBJ1-3; 7 nucleotides line up with TRBD1. Germline lookup yields CDR1 MNHEY and CDR2 SMNVEV (reference sequence). V trimming: 5 bases; J trimming: 1 base; junction bases outside the gene matches: 2. This CDR3 is 14 amino acids long. The CDR3 DNA sequence: TGTGCCAGCAGTCCAGGGGGTTCTGGAAACACCATATATTTT. Amino acid sequence: CASSPGGSGNTIYF.

The chain combines TRBV4-1 with TRBJ1-2, with 11 positions matching TRBD1. Germline V gives CDR1 MGHRA, CDR2 YSYEKL. This CDR3 contains 20 residues. The V and J ends lost 0 bases and 7 bases, in that order; junction bases with no gene match: 19. Here the CDR3 reads CASSQEGGGGQGADPFGYTF. CDR3 bases: TGCGCCAGCAGCCAAGAAGGGGGCGGAGGACAGGGGGCGGACCCCTTTGGCTACACCTTC.